The entry that follows covers one T cell receptor (beta chain) sequence. What it binds is not known. The TCR cDNA carried a universal primer site and UMIs from 5'RACE template switching. TCRdb used MiXCR to reprocess the 5' RACE reads, holding one entry per CDR3 protein. The data contain hundreds of thousands of distinct CDR3 sequences, about 12% of them singletons. This sample was included in a study of T cells after yellow fever vaccination. The overall study: SMART-Seq v4 Ultra Low Input prepared libraries from low-cell fractions. Findings and caveats of the study: There was a possibility that FACS-sorted repertoires contained abundant clonotypes contaminating from the bulk population.

Trimming cost V 1 base and J 4 bases, with 14 bases left between them. This CDR3 comprises 15 residues. CDR1 is MGHRA, CDR2 YSYEKL, per germline. This material consisted of PBMCs, taken on the day of the yellow fever booster vaccination. The receptor was isolated from a man aged 25-45 years who received the YFV17D yellow fever vaccine. The J gene is TRBJ2-7, the V gene TRBV4-1; D not resolved. The DNA for the CDR3 is TGCGCCAGCAGCCAAGGAGGCCACGTCTCATACGAGCAGTACTTC. Protein product: CASSQGGHVSYEQYF.